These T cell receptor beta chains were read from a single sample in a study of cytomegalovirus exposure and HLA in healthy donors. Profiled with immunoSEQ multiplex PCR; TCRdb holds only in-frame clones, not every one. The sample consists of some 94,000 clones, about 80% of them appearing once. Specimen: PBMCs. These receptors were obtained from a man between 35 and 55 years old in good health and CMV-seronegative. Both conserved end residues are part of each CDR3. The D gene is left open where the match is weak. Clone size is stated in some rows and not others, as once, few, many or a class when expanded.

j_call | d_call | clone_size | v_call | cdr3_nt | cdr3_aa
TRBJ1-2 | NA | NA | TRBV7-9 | TGTGCCAGCAGCAAAGAAGGCTTCACTACTAACTATGGCTACACCTTC | CASSKEGFTTNYGYTF
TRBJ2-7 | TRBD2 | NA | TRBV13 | TGTGCCAGCAGCTTGCGCCTAGCGGGGGGGCCGATCGAGCAGTACTTC | CASSLRLAGGPIEQYF
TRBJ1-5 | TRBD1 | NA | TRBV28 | TGTGCCACCAACAGGGGGCCTGCGAGGGATCAGCCCCAGCATTTT | CATNRGPARDQPQHF
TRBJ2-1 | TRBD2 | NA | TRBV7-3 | TGTGCCAGCAGCTTAACGTCTAGCGGGGGGCAGGGTGAGCAGTTCTTC | CASSLTSSGGQGEQFF
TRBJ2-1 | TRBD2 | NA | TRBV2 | TGTGCCACCAGAGGCGGGACTACCAATGAGCAGTTCTTC | CATRGGTTNEQFF
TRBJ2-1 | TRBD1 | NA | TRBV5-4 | TGTGCCAGCAGCTGGCGGGACAGGCCCTACAATGAGCAGTTCTTC | CASSWRDRPYNEQFF
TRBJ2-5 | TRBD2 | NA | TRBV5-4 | TGTGCCAGCAGCTTGGTAGCGGGAGGTGGGGAGACCCAGTACTTC | CASSLVAGGGETQYF
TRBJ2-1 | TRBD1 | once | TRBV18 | TGTGCCAGCTCACCTAGACAGGGTTACAATGAGCAGTTCTTC | CASSPRQGYNEQFF
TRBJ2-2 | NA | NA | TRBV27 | TGTGCCAGCAGTTTACAGGGGCGGGCGAACACCGGGGAGCTGTTTTTT | CASSLQGRANTGELFF
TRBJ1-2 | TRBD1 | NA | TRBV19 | TGTGCCAGTAGCCTAAGCACAGGGGGCTATACTTCGTATACCTTC | CASSLSTGGYTSYTF
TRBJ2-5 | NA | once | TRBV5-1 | TGCGCCAGCAGCCCCCGAGCGGGTGACGGGACCCAGTACTTC | CASSPRAGDGTQYF
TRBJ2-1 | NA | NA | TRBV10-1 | TGCGCCAGCAGTGAGGGGAGGCCGGACAATGAGCAGTTCTTC | CASSEGRPDNEQFF
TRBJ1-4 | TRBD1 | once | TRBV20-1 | TGCACAGGGGGGCTGGGAGAAAAACTGTTTTTT | CTGGLGEKLFF
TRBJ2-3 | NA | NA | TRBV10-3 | TGTGCCATCAGTGGGGACACCGATACGCAGTATTTT | CAISGDTDTQYF
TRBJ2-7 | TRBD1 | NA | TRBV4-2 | TGTGCCAGCAGCCAAGGGACAGGGGATAGATACGAGCAGTACTTC | CASSQGTGDRYEQYF
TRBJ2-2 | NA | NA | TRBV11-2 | TGTGCCAGCAGCTTAGGTCAGGGAGGCGGGGAGCTGTTTTTT | CASSLGQGGGELFF
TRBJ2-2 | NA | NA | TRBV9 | TGTGCCAGCAGTCCCCCGGACACCGGGGAGCTGTTTTTT | CASSPPDTGELFF
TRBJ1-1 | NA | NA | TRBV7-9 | TGTGCCAGCAGCCCCCAGGGGACGCTAGGGACTGAAGCTTTCTTT | CASSPQGTLGTEAFF
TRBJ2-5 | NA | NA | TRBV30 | TGTGCCTGGAATAGCGGAGTGACCCAGTACTTC | CAWNSGVTQYF
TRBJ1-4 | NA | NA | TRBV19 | TGTGCCAGTAGTTCGGTACAGGGCGATGGTAGTGGAAGACTGTTTTTT | CASSSVQGDGSGRLFF
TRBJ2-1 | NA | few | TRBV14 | TGTGCCAGCTCGGGACACATCTACAATGAGCAGTTCTTC | CASSGHIYNEQFF
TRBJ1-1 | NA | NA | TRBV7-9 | TGTGCCAGCAGCTCGAGGGGGGGTGATTGGAACACTGAAGCTTTCTTT | CASSSRGGDWNTEAFF
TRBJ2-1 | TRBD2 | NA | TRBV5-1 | TGCGCCAGCAGCAGGGGACTAGACCGGGATGAGCAGTTCTTC | CASSRGLDRDEQFF
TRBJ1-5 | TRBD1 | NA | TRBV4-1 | TGCGCCAGCAGCCGGTCCGGGACAGACCATCAGCCCCAGCATTTT | CASSRSGTDHQPQHF
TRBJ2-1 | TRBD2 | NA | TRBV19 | TGTGCCAGTAGTATGGCCTTCGGGACTAGCGGGGGGAGATTCAATGAGCAGTTCTTC | CASSMAFGTSGGRFNEQFF
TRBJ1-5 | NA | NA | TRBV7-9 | TGTGCCAGCAGCTTACCGGGGGGCAATCAGCCCCAGCATTTT | CASSLPGGNQPQHF
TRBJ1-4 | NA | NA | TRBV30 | TGTGCCTGGTCCCGCCAGTCTGTGAATGAAAAACTGTTTTTT | CAWSRQSVNEKLFF
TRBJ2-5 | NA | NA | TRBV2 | TGTGCCAGCGGGCCCAGGCTCCAAGAGACCCAGTACTTC | CASGPRLQETQYF
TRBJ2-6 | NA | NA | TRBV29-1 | TGCAGCGTTGACCGGTGGGCCGCTGGGGCCAACGTCCTGACTTTC | CSVDRWAAGANVLTF
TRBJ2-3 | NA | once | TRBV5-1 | TGCGCCAGCAGCTTGTATGGCACAGATACGCAGTATTTT | CASSLYGTDTQYF
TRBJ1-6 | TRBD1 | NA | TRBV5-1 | TGCGCCAGCAGCCCTGGGGACAGGGGAGCGGCACCCCTCCACTTT | CASSPGDRGAAPLHF
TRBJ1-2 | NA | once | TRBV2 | TGTGCCAGCAGTGACCGCGCACTTCGCTATGGCTACACCTTC | CASSDRALRYGYTF
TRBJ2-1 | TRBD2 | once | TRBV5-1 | TGCGCCAGCAAAACTAGCGGGGGGATTTATGAGCAGTTCTTC | CASKTSGGIYEQFF
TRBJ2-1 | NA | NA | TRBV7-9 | TGTGCCAGCAGCGCCGCCTCAGGGGTGGAGCAGTTCTTC | CASSAASGVEQFF
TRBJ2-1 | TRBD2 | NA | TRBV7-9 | TGTGCCAGCAGCGCAACTAGCGGGAGTTACAATGAGCAGTTCTTC | CASSATSGSYNEQFF
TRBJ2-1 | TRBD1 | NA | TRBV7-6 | TGTGCCAGCAGCCCCACAGGGGGATACAATGAGCAGTTCTTC | CASSPTGGYNEQFF
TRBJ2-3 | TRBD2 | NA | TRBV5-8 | TGTGCCAGCAGCTTTGTAGCGGGAGCGGATACGCAGTATTTT | CASSFVAGADTQYF
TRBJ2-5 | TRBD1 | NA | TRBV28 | TGTGCCAGCAGTCCCTCCGGGACAGGGCCCCAAGAGACCCAGTACTTC | CASSPSGTGPQETQYF